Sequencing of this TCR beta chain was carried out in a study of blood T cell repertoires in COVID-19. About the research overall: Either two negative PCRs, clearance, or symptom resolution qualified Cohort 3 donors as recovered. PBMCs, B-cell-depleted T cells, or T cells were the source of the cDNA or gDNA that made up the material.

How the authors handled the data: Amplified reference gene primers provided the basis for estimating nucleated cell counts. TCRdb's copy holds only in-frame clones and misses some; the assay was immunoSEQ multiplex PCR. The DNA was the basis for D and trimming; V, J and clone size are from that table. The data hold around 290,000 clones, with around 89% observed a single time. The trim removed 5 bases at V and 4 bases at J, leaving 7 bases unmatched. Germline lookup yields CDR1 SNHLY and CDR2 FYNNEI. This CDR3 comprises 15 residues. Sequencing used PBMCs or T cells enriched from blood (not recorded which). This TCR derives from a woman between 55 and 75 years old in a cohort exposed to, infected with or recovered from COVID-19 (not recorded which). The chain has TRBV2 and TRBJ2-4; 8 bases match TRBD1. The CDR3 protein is CASSPGGGVKNIQYF. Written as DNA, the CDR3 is TGTGCCAGCAGTCCAGGGGGCGGGGTGAAAAACATTCAGTACTTC.